The 3 T cell receptor beta chains presented below share a single source sample, sequenced in a study of cytomegalovirus exposure and HLA in healthy donors. Vbeta (60) and Jbeta (13) primers were used in the PCR. The table came from immunoSEQ multiplex PCR; TCRdb's copy has only in-frame clones and leaves some out. The sample records over 200,000 clones, 77% being singletons. The sequenced material came from PBMCs. Receptors originate from a woman in her fifties or sixties in good health and CMV-seropositive.

The rearrangement uses TRBV5-1 and TRBJ1-1; tentative D call: TRBD1 (5 bases). This CDR3 has 16 amino acids. Trimming removed 4 bases at V and 4 bases at J, with 20 bases between. Per the germline V gene, CDR1 is SGHRS and CDR2 is YFSETQ. The CDR3 DNA reads TGCGCCAGCAGCCGGGGAGGGAGAGGGGCAGGCACTGAAGCTTTCTTT. Protein: CASSRGGRGAGTEAFF.

Concerning this clone: At one end the junction does not follow the germline gene, possibly because of a read error. V usage is TRBV7-9 and J usage is TRBJ2-7; the D gene is possibly TRBD2 (7 bases). This CDR3 comprises 13 residues. Looked up from germline, CDR1 is SEHNR and CDR2 is FQNEAQ (reference sequence). For the CDR3, the DNA is TGTTCCAGCAGCGAGGGGGGGACCTACGAGCAGTACTTC. As protein: CSSSEGGTYEQYF.

The rearrangement uses TRBV6-6 and TRBJ2-5; possibly TRBD1 for D (5 bases). This CDR3 comprises 15 residues. The germline V gene encodes CDR1 MNHNY and CDR2 SVGAGI (reference sequence). Trimming took off 5 bases at V and 5 bases at J, with 18 bases between the two ends. CDR3 nucleotide sequence: TGTGCCAGCAGTCCCGGCGGATGGGGCCCTGAGACCCAGTACTTC. Translating it yields CASSPGGWGPETQYF.